Included here is one TCR beta chain sequence, with context. This record belongs to a study of shared T cell receptors in the human thymus. Per the germline V gene, CDR1 is SGHDN and CDR2 is FVKESK. The CDR3 consists of 13 residues. V shed 2 bases and J shed 5 bases, with 9 bases lying between them. The repertoire was sequenced with immunoSEQ multiplex PCR; TCRdb's copy has only in-frame clones and lacks some. Of roughly 700,000 clones in the sample, 85% to 90% are singletons; the top ten hold 0.0085% to 0.012%. The data were also submitted as part of a second study, on human thymus T cells. That work states: It was from resections taken during corrective heart surgery that the thymus tissue came.

The clonotype originates from a boy in the first two years of life with a congenital heart defect. The rearrangement uses TRBV14 and TRBJ2-5, with D maybe TRBD1 (5 bases). The specimen sequenced was thymocytes. CDR3: CASSQKWGETQYF. CDR3 DNA sequence: TGTGCCAGCAGCCAAAAGTGGGGCGAGACCCAGTACTTC.